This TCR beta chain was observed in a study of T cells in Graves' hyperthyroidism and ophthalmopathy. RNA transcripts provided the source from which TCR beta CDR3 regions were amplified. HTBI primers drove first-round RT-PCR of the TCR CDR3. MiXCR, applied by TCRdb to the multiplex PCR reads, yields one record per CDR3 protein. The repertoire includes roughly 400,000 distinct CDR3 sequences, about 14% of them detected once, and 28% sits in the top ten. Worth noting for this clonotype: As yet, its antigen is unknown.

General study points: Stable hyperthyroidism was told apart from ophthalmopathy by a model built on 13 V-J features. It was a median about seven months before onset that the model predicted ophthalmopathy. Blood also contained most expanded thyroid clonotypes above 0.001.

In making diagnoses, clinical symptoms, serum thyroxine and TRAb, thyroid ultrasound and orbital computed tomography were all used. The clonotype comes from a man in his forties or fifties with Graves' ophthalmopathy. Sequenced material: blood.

The CDR3 is CASSQRIFSYEQYF. CDR3 in DNA: TGCGCCAGCAGCCAAAGGATTTTCTCCTACGAGCAGTACTTC. The chain uses TRBV4-1 and TRBJ2-7; D ambiguous. Trimming removed 2 bases from V and 0 bases from J, with 8 bases in between. CDR1 and CDR2 from the germline V gene are MGHRA and YSYEKL. CDR3 size: 14 residues.